The clone carrying this TCR beta chain was found once. One end of the junction is discordant with germline, which a read error may explain. The sample has other DNA sequences that encode this CDR3 too. Assay: immunoSEQ multiplex PCR; the TCRdb copy retains only in-frame clones and omits some. Found here are under 70,000 clones, around 80% of them singletons; the top ten hold 0.42%. The CDR3 length is 13 residues. The germline CDR1 and CDR2 sequences are LNHNV and YYDKDF (reference sequence). These data belong to a study of siplizumab effects on memory and regulatory T cells. This chain connects TRBV15 to TRBJ1-4, with a weak D call TRBD1 (5 bases). This receptor was taken from a human donor in good health. Source material: memory CD4+ T cells sorted from blood. CDR3 sequence: CATSRGAEEKLFF. The DNA for the CDR3 is TGCGCCACCAGCAGAGGGGCGGAGGAAAAACTGTTTTTT.